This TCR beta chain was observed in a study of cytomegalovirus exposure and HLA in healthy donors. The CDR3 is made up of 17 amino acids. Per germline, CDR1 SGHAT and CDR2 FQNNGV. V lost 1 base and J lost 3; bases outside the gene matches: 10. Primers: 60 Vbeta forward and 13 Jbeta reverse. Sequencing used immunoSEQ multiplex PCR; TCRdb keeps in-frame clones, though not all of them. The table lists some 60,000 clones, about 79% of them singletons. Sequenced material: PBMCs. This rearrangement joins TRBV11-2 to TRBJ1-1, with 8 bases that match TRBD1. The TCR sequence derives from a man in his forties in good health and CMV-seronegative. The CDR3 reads CASSLASVRGPDTEAFF. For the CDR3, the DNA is TGTGCCAGCAGCTTAGCGTCTGTCAGGGGGCCAGACACTGAAGCTTTCTTT.